Ten or more counts support the clone carrying this T cell receptor (beta chain). What it binds is unknown. One junction end disagrees with the germline gene, perhaps due to a read error. TCRdb independently ran MiXCR on the 5' RACE reads; one entry per CDR3 protein. Of 25,000 or so distinct CDR3 sequences listed, 8.4% are singletons. The CDR3 loop spans 14 amino acids. Germline V gives CDR1 GTSNPN, CDR2 SVGIG (reference sequence). The entry originates in a study of spatial heterogeneity in lung cancer. Overall study results and limits: Circulating ubiquitous expanded tumor TCRs were observed more frequently at resection than at follow-up.

Time point of the sample: sample taken at primary tumor resection. Material for sequencing was whole RNA from tumor, nontumor lung or frozen PBMC, left unsorted. The donor population consisted of some 72 patients with untreated, early-stage non-small cell lung cancer. V gene TRBV30 combines with J gene TRBJ2-2, with 11 bases fitting TRBD1. Sequencing used PBMCs, obtained at surgery. This receptor was obtained from a female donor with early-stage non-small cell lung cancer. The CDR3 bases are TGCGCGACGGGGACAGGGGGGAACACCGGGGAGCTGTTTTTT. Translated: CATGTGGNTGELFF.